The 8 T cell receptor beta chains below were found in one sample sequenced in a study of blood T cell repertoires in COVID-19. The method was immunoSEQ multiplex PCR; TCRdb's version includes in-frame clones alone and lacks a portion of them. This sample has 270,000 or so clones, with 88% found just once. The source material was PBMCs or T cells enriched from blood (not recorded which). These receptors came from a woman between 40 and 55 years old with acute COVID-19.

The CDR3 sequence is CASSPLVGQPGEQYF. As DNA, the CDR3 is TGTGCCAGCAGTCCTCTTGTCGGACAGCCTGGGGAGCAGTACTTC. The chain links TRBV28 to TRBJ2-7, with a weak D call TRBD1 (6 bases). CDR1 is MDHEN and CDR2 is SYDVKM in the germline V gene. Trimming cost V 5 bases and J 7 bases, with 21 bases left between them. This CDR3 has 15 amino acids.

In DNA form, the CDR3 reads TGTGCCAGCAGTACCAGGGGAGAAAGCTCCTACAATGAGCAGTTCTTC. It codes for CASSTRGESSYNEQFF. V gene TRBV3-1 (or the pseudogene TRBV3-2) combines with J gene TRBJ2-1, with a weak D call TRBD1 (6 bases). Germline CDR1 reads LGHDT; CDR2 reads YNNKEL (reference sequence). Trimming took 6 bases from V and 0 from J, leaving 15 bases between them. The CDR3 loop spans 16 amino acids.

The chain has TRBV12-5 and TRBJ1-6; D is unclear. The CDR3 is made up of 18 amino acids. Trimming cost V 0 bases and J 6 bases, with 18 bases left between them. Germline lookup yields CDR1 LGHNT and CDR2 FRNRAP. This chain's CDR3 is CASGLVLLGSLRNSPLHF. The CDR3 region has the DNA TGTGCTAGTGGTTTGGTACTACTAGGGAGTCTACGTAATTCACCCCTCCACTTT.

The chain couples TRBV12-3 or TRBV12-4 to TRBJ1-1; D is uncertain. The V gene lost 6 bases and the J gene lost 9 bases, with 11 bases spanning the gap. CDR3 length equals 11 residues. Here the CDR3 reads CASSLTRKAFF. Here the CDR3 DNA reads TGTGCCAGCAGCCTGACACGAAAAGCTTTCTTT.

The rearrangement joins TRBV30 to TRBJ2-5; 14 nucleotides line up with TRBD2. Germline V gene lookup returns CDR1 GTSNPN and CDR2 SVGIG (reference sequence). Unmatched junction bases numbered 9, after V lost 4 bases and J lost 5 bases. There are 16 residues in the CDR3. The CDR3 protein is CAWTGGLAGVLETQYF. Here the CDR3 DNA reads TGTGCCTGGACGGGGGGACTAGCGGGAGTCCTGGAGACCCAGTACTTC.

V usage is TRBV5-1 and J usage is TRBJ1-1; TRBD1 matches 8 bases. Losses at the gene ends were 2 bases for V and 3 bases for J; bases not matched to a gene: 6. The CDR3 has 15 residues. Germline V gene data show CDR1 as SGHRS and CDR2 as YFSETQ. CDR3 amino acids: CASSLGQGRDTEAFF. DNA for the CDR3: TGCGCCAGCAGCTTAGGACAGGGCCGGGACACTGAAGCTTTCTTT.

The chain employs TRBV5-1 and TRBJ2-6; tentatively, D is TRBD1 (5 bases). This CDR3 spans 14 amino acids. Germline V gene data show CDR1 as SGHRS and CDR2 as YFSETQ. Between the trimmed V and J ends, which lost 4 bases and 13 bases, there was a span of 18 bases. DNA of the CDR3: TGCGCCAGCAGCCCCGACAGCTCCAAGATGGTCCTGACTTTC. Its translation: CASSPDSSKMVLTF. Drawing the rest from reference TRBV5-1 and TRBJ2-6, the complete variable domain is KAGVTQTPRYLIKTRGQQVTLSCSPISGHRSVSWYQQTPGQGLQFLFEYFSETQRNKGNFPGRFSGRQFSNSRSEMNVSTLELGDSALYLCASSPDSSKMVLTFGAGSRLTVL.

The chain combines TRBV2 with TRBJ1-1, with 7 bases identical to TRBD1. V trimming: 6 bases; J trimming: 2 bases; junction bases outside the gene matches: 12. The germline V gene encodes CDR1 SNHLY and CDR2 FYNNEI. This CDR3 has 16 amino acids. CDR3 DNA sequence: TGTGCCAGCAGGAGACAGGGAATTTTAGTAAACACTGAAGCTTTCTTT. Residues: CASRRQGILVNTEAFF. Together with reference TRBV2 and TRBJ1-1, the CDR3 gives the full variable domain: EPEVTQTPSHQVTQMGQEVILRCVPISNHLYFYWYRQILGQKVEFLVSFYNNEISEKSEIFDDQFSVERPDGSNFTLKIRSTKLEDSAMYFCASRRQGILVNTEAFFGQGTRLTVV.